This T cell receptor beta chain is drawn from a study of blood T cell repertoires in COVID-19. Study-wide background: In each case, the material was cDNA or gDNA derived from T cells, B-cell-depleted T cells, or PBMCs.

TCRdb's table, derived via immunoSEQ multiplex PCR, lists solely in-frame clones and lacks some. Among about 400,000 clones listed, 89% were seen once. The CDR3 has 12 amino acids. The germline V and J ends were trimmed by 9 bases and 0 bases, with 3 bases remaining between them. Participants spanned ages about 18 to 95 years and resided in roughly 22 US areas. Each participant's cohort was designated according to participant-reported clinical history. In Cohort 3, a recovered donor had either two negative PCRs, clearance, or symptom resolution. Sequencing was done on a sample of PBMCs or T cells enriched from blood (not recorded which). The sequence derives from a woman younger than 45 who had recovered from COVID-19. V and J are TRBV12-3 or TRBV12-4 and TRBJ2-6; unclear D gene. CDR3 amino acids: CASNSGANVLTF. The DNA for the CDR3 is TGTGCCAGTAACTCTGGGGCCAACGTCCTGACTTTC.